The following is a T cell receptor beta chain sequence with its context. Its antigen is currently unknown. These data come from a study of T-cell memory formation after mild COVID-19. Study results and caveats: Contracting clones from day 15 to 85 had balanced CD4/CD8; later expanders favoured CD4+. Mainly in CM and EM were contracting CD4+ clones; CD8+ were in EMRA.

From 5'RACE with constant-segment primers came TCR alpha and TCR beta cDNA libraries that carried sample barcodes and UMIs. MiXCR, run by TCRdb on the 5' RACE reads, gives a single entry per CDR3 protein. The data contain 180,000 or so distinct CDR3 sequences, around 10% of them seen just once; the ten biggest clones take up roughly 3.8%. V lost 3 bases to trimming and J lost 3 bases; unmatched junction nucleotides: 4. The length of the CDR3 is 15 residues. Germline-derived CDR1 and CDR2 are SGHTA and FQGNSA. The sequenced sample consisted of PBMCs or a T cell subset sorted from them (not recorded which). The chain uses TRBV7-2 and TRBJ2-1; 8 nucleotides align to TRBD2. The sequence came from a man aged 18 to 35 who had mild COVID-19 (a few samples of this study predate the infection). Cell type and time point are not known. CDR3 sequence reads: CASSFRRGVYNEQFF. DNA for the CDR3: TGTGCCAGCAGCTTCCGGCGGGGGGTCTACAATGAGCAGTTCTTC. The variable domain in full, with the rest retrieved from reference TRBV7-2 and TRBJ2-1, is GAGVSQSPSNKVTEKGKDVELRCDPISGHTALYWYRQSLGQGLEFLIYFQGNSAPDKSGLPSDRFSAERTGGSVSTLTIQRTQQEDSAVYLCASSFRRGVYNEQFFGPGTRLTVL.